This is a list of T cell receptor beta chains from one sample in a study of T cells in Graves' hyperthyroidism and ophthalmopathy. TCRdb ran MiXCR on the multiplex PCR reads and lists one entry per CDR3 protein. The sample holds roughly 400,000 distinct CDR3 sequences; more than 15% are singletons and the top ten take around 30%. The sequenced sample was blood. These receptors came from a woman aged 18-35 years with Graves' hyperthyroidism that later progressed to Graves' ophthalmopathy. CDR3s include the opening cysteine and the closing phenylalanine or tryptophan. The order of the fields is V gene, clone size, D gene, J gene, CDR3 DNA, CDR3 protein. The D gene is left open where the match is weak. Expanded clones are given a class, and other clones once, few, many or no size at all.

>TRBV4-3|few|TRBD1|TRBJ2-7
TGCGCCAGCAGCCAAGTTTACCGGACAGGGGGATTCTACGAGCAGTACTTC
CASSQVYRTGGFYEQYF
>TRBV9|NA|TRBD2|TRBJ2-1
TGTGCCAGCAGCGTAGGAGGGGCGGGAGGGCCTCTGGGCAATGAGCAGTTCTTC
CASSVGGAGGPLGNEQFF
>TRBV12-3/TRBV12-4|few|NA|TRBJ1-2
TGTGCCAGCACCACAGGGAATCCTGGCTACACCTTC
CASTTGNPGYTF
>TRBV2|many|TRBD2|TRBJ2-3
TGTGCCAGCAGAGGACCCCGGACTAGCGGGAGAGTGGATACGCAGTATTTT
CASRGPRTSGRVDTQYF
>TRBV4-1|NA|NA|TRBJ2-4
TGCGCCAGCAGCCAAGAACGGGGAACTAAAAACATTCAGTACTTC
CASSQERGTKNIQYF
>TRBV7-9|few|TRBD2|TRBJ2-1
TGTGCCAGCAGCTTAGAGAGCGGGAGCTTTGCCGACAATGAGCAGTTCTTC
CASSLESGSFADNEQFF
>TRBV19|NA|NA|TRBJ2-4
TGTGCCAGTAGTATAGATAAAGGGACGACCCGGGGGGCCAAAAACATTCAGTACTTC
CASSIDKGTTRGAKNIQYF
>TRBV7-8|many|TRBD2|TRBJ2-5
TGTGCCAGCAGCTTCCCCTTAGCGGGAGAAGAGACCCAGTACTTC
CASSFPLAGEETQYF
>TRBV20-1|few|TRBD1|TRBJ1-5
TGCAGTGCCCGTAGGACAGGGAATAGCAATCAGCCCCAGCATTTT
CSARRTGNSNQPQHF
>TRBV6-1|few|NA|TRBJ2-1
TGTGCCAGCTTTACGGGATCCTACAATGAGCAGTTCTTC
CASFTGSYNEQFF
>TRBV3-1|many|NA|TRBJ1-2
TGTGCCAGCAGCCAGATCAACTATGGCTACACCTTC
CASSQINYGYTF
>TRBV27|many|TRBD1|TRBJ2-1
TGTGCCAGCAGTTCGCGACAGGGCCCGTACAATGAGCAGTTCTTC
CASSSRQGPYNEQFF
>TRBV18|few|NA|TRBJ1-3
TGTGCCAGCTCAGACGGGACTCCCGAAGGAAACACCATATATTTT
CASSDGTPEGNTIYF
>TRBV7-9|NA|TRBD2|TRBJ2-3
TGTGCCAGCAGGGCTGGACTAGCGGGAGGGCCCCTAGACACAGATACGCAGTATTTT
CASRAGLAGGPLDTDTQYF
>TRBV28|many|NA|TRBJ1-5
TGTGCCAGCAGTGAGTGGGGGACAAGGGGCAATCAGCCCCAGCATTTT
CASSEWGTRGNQPQHF
>TRBV27|few|NA|TRBJ2-1
TGTGCCAGCAGTTCCACGCGGAGGAGAGGCCATGAGCAGTTCTTC
CASSSTRRRGHEQFF
>TRBV12-3/TRBV12-4|few|NA|TRBJ2-4
TGTGCCAGCAGAAAATCGGCAGGGGAGTCTTCCTTGATGAAAAACATTCAGTACTTC
CASRKSAGESSLMKNIQYF
>TRBV28|many|NA|TRBJ2-7
TGTGCCAGCAGATCCTTCTCCTACGAGCAGTACTTC
CASRSFSYEQYF
>TRBV5-4|few|NA|TRBJ2-5
TGTGCCAGCAGCTTTGGCGGCCACAACCAAGAGACCCAGTACTTC
CASSFGGHNQETQYF
>TRBV29-1|NA|NA|TRBJ2-2
TGCAGCGTTGTGGACAGTAACACCGGGGAGCTGTTTTTT
CSVVDSNTGELFF
>TRBV12-3/TRBV12-4|few|TRBD2|TRBJ2-1
TGTGCCAGCACCGGGACTAGCGCATACAATGAGCAGTTCTTC
CASTGTSAYNEQFF
>TRBV5-6|few|NA|TRBJ1-2
TGTGCCAGCAGTTTGGCCCCAGGCGGTGGCTACACCTTC
CASSLAPGGGYTF
>TRBV28|NA|TRBD1|TRBJ1-1
TGTGCCAGCAGTCTTTTGGCGGGACAGGGGAAGAACACTGAAGCTTTCTTT
CASSLLAGQGKNTEAFF
>TRBV27|NA|TRBD2|TRBJ2-1
TGTGCCAGCAGTTTAGATAGCGGGAGGTACAATGAGCAGTTCTTC
CASSLDSGRYNEQFF
>TRBV7-3|NA|NA|TRBJ2-3
TGTGCCAGCAGCCCAGGGCCTACCGACCCAGATACGCAGTATTTT
CASSPGPTDPDTQYF
>TRBV27|many|NA|TRBJ1-1
TGTGCCAGCAGTTTATCCGCGCGGTTGAACACTGAAGCTTTCTTT
CASSLSARLNTEAFF
>TRBV4-2|NA|NA|TRBJ2-7
TGTGCCAGCAGAGACACGACAGGGCAGTACTTC
CASRDTTGQYF
>TRBV7-9|many|NA|TRBJ2-2
TGTGCCAGCAGCGGTGCGGGGGCCCTGGCCGGGGAGCTGTTTTTT
CASSGAGALAGELFF
>TRBV4-1|few|NA|TRBJ2-2
TGCGCCAGCAGCCCTATCCCGAACACCGGGGAGCTGTTTTTT
CASSPIPNTGELFF
>TRBV20-1|NA|NA|TRBJ1-6
TGCAGTGCTAGATGGGGGGATTCACCCCTCCACTTT
CSARWGDSPLHF
>TRBV12-3/TRBV12-4|many|NA|TRBJ2-5
TGTGCCAGCAGTTCCCCCTTGAAGGGGCGAGAGACCCAGTACTTC
CASSSPLKGRETQYF
>TRBV5-6|few|NA|TRBJ2-5
TGTGCCAGCAGCCCACAGGGTTCGGAGACCCAGTACTTC
CASSPQGSETQYF
>TRBV7-2|NA|NA|TRBJ2-1
TGTGCCAGCAGCCCCAATTCCGACAATGAGCAGTTCTTC
CASSPNSDNEQFF
>TRBV19|NA|NA|TRBJ2-6
TGTGCCAGTAGTATCTCCGGGGGATCCGGGGCCAACGTCCTGACTTTC
CASSISGGSGANVLTF
>TRBV27|many|NA|TRBJ1-2
TGTGCCAGTTTTCCTCTCCTTCACGCCCTTTTTCTTCTCCGGGGAAGGACGTATGGCTACACCTTC
CASFPLLHALFLLRGRTYGYTF
>TRBV19|NA|NA|TRBJ2-3
TGTGCCAGTAGCCAACCGACTATCGCCGGCACAGATACGCAGTATTTT
CASSQPTIAGTDTQYF
>TRBV10-3|many|TRBD2|TRBJ2-1
TGTGCCATCACCGCGCTAGCGGGAGACTCCTACAATGAGCAGTTCTTC
CAITALAGDSYNEQFF
>TRBV28|many|NA|TRBJ1-1
TGTGCCAGCAGTTTAGCCTCGGCCAGGGGAAAGGGCACTGAAGCTTTCTTT
CASSLASARGKGTEAFF
>TRBV19|many|NA|TRBJ2-1
TGTGCCAGTAGTGCGGGACAGTCCTATGGGAATGAGCAGTTCTTC
CASSAGQSYGNEQFF
>TRBV11-1|many|NA|TRBJ1-1
TGTGCCAGCAGCTCCATTGGAGGGAACACTGAAGCTTTCTTT
CASSSIGGNTEAFF
>TRBV19|few|NA|TRBJ2-1
TGTGCCAGTAGTCCCAATTACGGGCGTTACAATGAGCAGTTCTTC
CASSPNYGRYNEQFF
>TRBV30|NA|NA|TRBJ1-2
TGTGCCTGGAGTTTGGGACACTTTAACTATGGCTACACCTTC
CAWSLGHFNYGYTF
>TRBV20-1|NA|NA|TRBJ2-7
TGCAGTGCTAACCGGGTCTCCTACGAGCAGTACTTC
CSANRVSYEQYF
>TRBV19|few|NA|TRBJ2-1
TGTGCCAGTAGGAGCGGGCCGAGCTCCTACAATGAGCAGTTCTTC
CASRSGPSSYNEQFF
>TRBV13|many|TRBD1|TRBJ2-5
TGTGCCAGCAGCCGTGGGACAGGGCAAGAGACCCAGTACTTC
CASSRGTGQETQYF
>TRBV3-1|few|NA|TRBJ2-5
TGTGCCAGCAGCCAAGGTAACAAAGAGACCCAGTACTTC
CASSQGNKETQYF
>TRBV5-4|NA|TRBD1|TRBJ1-1
TGTGCCAGCAGCGGGGGCCGCCAGGGGGCATTCGTGAACACTGAAGCTTTCTTT
CASSGGRQGAFVNTEAFF
>TRBV5-1|few|NA|TRBJ2-2
TGCGCCAGCAGCTTGGTGTTTGACTCCGGGGAGCTGTTTTTT
CASSLVFDSGELFF
>TRBV6-1|NA|NA|TRBJ2-3
TGTGCCAGCGTGAATATCCTTCCCTCTACGCAGTATTTT
CASVNILPSTQYF
>TRBV19|NA|NA|TRBJ2-1
TGTGCCAGTAGCCACACCGGGACCAATTCCTACAATGAGCAGTTCTTC
CASSHTGTNSYNEQFF
>TRBV30|NA|NA|TRBJ1-4
TGTGCCTGGAGTGTGGGGGGCGTAGGTGAAAAACTGTTTTTT
CAWSVGGVGEKLFF
>TRBV18|many|TRBD1|TRBJ2-7
TGTGCCAGCTCAGACCTACAGGGGGCAAGGGAGCAGTACTTC
CASSDLQGAREQYF
>TRBV25-1|few|NA|TRBJ2-3
TGTGCCAGCAGTGAGGGGCATCGCACAGATACGCAGTATTTT
CASSEGHRTDTQYF
>TRBV6-1|many|NA|TRBJ1-6
TGTGCCAGCAGTGCGCTCGCGGGGAACAATTCACCCCTCCACTTT
CASSALAGNNSPLHF
>TRBV6-1|few|NA|TRBJ1-6
TGTGCCAGCACCCCTCGGACAGCCCATAATTCACCCCTCCACTTT
CASTPRTAHNSPLHF
>TRBV20-1|few|TRBD2|TRBJ2-2
TGCAGTGCTAGATTGCTAGCGGGAGCCATCGGGGAGCTGTTTTTT
CSARLLAGAIGELFF
>TRBV4-1|many|TRBD2|TRBJ2-1
TGCGCCAGCAGCCAAGTAGCGGGAGAAAACAATGAGCAGTTCTTC
CASSQVAGENNEQFF